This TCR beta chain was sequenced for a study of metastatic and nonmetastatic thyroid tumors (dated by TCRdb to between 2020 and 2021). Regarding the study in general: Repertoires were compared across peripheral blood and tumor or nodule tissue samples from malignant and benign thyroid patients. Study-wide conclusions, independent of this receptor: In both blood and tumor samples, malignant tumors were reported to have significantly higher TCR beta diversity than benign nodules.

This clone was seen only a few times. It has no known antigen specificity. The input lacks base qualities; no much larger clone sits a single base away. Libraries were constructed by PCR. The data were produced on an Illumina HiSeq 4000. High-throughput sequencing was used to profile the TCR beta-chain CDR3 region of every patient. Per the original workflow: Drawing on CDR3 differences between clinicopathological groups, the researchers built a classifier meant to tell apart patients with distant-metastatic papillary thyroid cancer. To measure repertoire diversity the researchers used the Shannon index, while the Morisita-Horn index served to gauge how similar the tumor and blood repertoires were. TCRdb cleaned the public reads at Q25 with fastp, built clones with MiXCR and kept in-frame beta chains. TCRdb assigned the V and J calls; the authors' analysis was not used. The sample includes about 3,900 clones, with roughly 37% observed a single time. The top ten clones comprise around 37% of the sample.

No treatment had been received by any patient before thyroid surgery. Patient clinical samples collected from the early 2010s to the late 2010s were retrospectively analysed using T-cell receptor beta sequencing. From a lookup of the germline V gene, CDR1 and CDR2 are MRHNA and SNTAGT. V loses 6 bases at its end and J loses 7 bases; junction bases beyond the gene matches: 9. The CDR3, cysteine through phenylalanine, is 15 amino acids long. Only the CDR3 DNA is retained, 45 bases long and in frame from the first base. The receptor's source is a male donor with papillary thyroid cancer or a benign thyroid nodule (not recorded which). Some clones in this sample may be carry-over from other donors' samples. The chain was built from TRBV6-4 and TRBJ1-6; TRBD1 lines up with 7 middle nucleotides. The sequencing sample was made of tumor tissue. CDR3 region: CASRRDSAINSPLHF. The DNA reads TGTGCCAGCAGGAGGGACAGCGCTATCAATTCACCCCTCCACTTT.